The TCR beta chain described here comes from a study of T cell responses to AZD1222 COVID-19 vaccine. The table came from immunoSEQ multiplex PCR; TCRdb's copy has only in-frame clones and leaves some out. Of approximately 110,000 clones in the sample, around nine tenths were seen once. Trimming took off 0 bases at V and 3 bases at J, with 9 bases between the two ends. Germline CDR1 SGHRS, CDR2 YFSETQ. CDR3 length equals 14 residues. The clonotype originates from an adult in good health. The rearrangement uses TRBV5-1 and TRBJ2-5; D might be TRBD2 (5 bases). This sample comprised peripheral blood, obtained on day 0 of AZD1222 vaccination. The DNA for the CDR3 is TGCGCCAGCAGCTTGGGAGGACTCGAAGAGACCCAGTACTTC. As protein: CASSLGGLEETQYF.